Listed below are T cell receptor beta chains from one sample, sequenced in a study of blood T cell repertoires in COVID-19. Profiled with immunoSEQ multiplex PCR; TCRdb holds only in-frame clones, not every one. In the table there are 100,000 to 150,000 clones, approximately 90% of which are singletons. Sequences were obtained from peripheral blood. The receptors originated from a man aged 50 to 59 with COVID-19, enrolled during active disease. The CDR3 runs from the conserved cysteine through the conserved F or W. D genes are given only for firm matches.

V gene: TRBV28
D gene: TRBD2
CDR3 length: 15
CDR3 protein: CASSLPAGVGETQYF

V gene: TRBV6-5
D gene: -
CDR3 length: 10
CDR3 protein: CASGDRLQHF

V gene: TRBV9
D gene: TRBD1
CDR3 length: 15
CDR3 protein: CASSEGTGGPRELFF

V gene: TRBV7-8
D gene: -
CDR3 length: 15
CDR3 protein: CASSFEGMANTEAFF

V gene: TRBV30
D gene: -
CDR3 length: 13
CDR3 protein: CAWSLSRRDTQYF

V gene: TRBV30
D gene: -
CDR3 length: 13
CDR3 protein: CAWSLGQDQPQHF

V gene: TRBV6-6
D gene: TRBD1
CDR3 length: 13
CDR3 protein: CASRGTDQETQYF

V gene: TRBV5-4
D gene: TRBD1
CDR3 length: 16
CDR3 protein: CASSLNRDRVDYGYTF

V gene: TRBV7-2
D gene: -
CDR3 length: 13
CDR3 protein: CASSFSAGETQYF

V gene: TRBV2
D gene: TRBD1
CDR3 length: 15
CDR3 protein: CASSEDGTGKETQYF

V gene: TRBV19
D gene: -
CDR3 length: 14
CDR3 protein: CASSTGMSTDTQYF

V gene: TRBV10-3
D gene: TRBD2
CDR3 length: 16
CDR3 protein: CAISESRRERGNEQFF

V gene: TRBV20-1
D gene: -
CDR3 length: 11
CDR3 protein: CSAWLDSEQYF

V gene: TRBV2
D gene: -
CDR3 length: 11
CDR3 protein: CASSVAAEAFF

V gene: TRBV5-1
D gene: TRBD2
CDR3 length: 16
CDR3 protein: CASSLDGSGTSNEQFF

V gene: TRBV9
D gene: -
CDR3 length: 15
CDR3 protein: CASSVYDSSSNEQFF

V gene: TRBV7-2
D gene: TRBD2
CDR3 length: 16
CDR3 protein: CASSLTSGMNTDTQYF

V gene: TRBV2
D gene: TRBD1
CDR3 length: 14
CDR3 protein: CASSPTGESYGYTF

V gene: TRBV5-1
D gene: TRBD1
CDR3 length: 14
CDR3 protein: CASSPTGVNEKLFF

V gene: TRBV6-5
D gene: TRBD1
CDR3 length: 15
CDR3 protein: CASRTSGQRPDTQYF

V gene: TRBV11-1
D gene: TRBD1
CDR3 length: 14
CDR3 protein: CASSRDRVQETQYF

V gene: TRBV2
D gene: TRBD2
CDR3 length: 15
CDR3 protein: CASSEWREGVSEQYF

V gene: TRBV5-4
D gene: TRBD1
CDR3 length: 17
CDR3 protein: CASSPPVGQGMNTEAFF

V gene: TRBV28
D gene: -
CDR3 length: 13
CDR3 protein: CASSRTGNQPQHF

V gene: TRBV7-6
D gene: TRBD2
CDR3 length: 16
CDR3 protein: CASSAVAGGAYNEQFF

V gene: TRBV6-5
D gene: -
CDR3 length: 15
CDR3 protein: CASKGNAVTNQPQHF

V gene: TRBV19
D gene: -
CDR3 length: 14
CDR3 protein: CASSIARLDSPLHF

V gene: TRBV7-3
D gene: TRBD1
CDR3 length: 15
CDR3 protein: CASSSAGTGSQTQYF

V gene: TRBV6-5
D gene: TRBD1
CDR3 length: 14
CDR3 protein: CASSSGTGHTEAFF

V gene: TRBV5-4
D gene: -
CDR3 length: 17
CDR3 protein: CASSRDGGAEFTDTQYF

V gene: TRBV3-1/TRBV3-2
D gene: TRBD2
CDR3 length: 15
CDR3 protein: CASSLLAGGRDEQFF

V gene: TRBV6-5
D gene: TRBD1
CDR3 length: 14
CDR3 protein: CASRTGQGPGELFF

V gene: TRBV6-1
D gene: -
CDR3 length: 14
CDR3 protein: CASSEWAKSEKLFF

V gene: TRBV3-1/TRBV3-2
D gene: TRBD2
CDR3 length: 17
CDR3 protein: CASSQAVAGVGQETQYF

V gene: TRBV7-2
D gene: -
CDR3 length: 15
CDR3 protein: CASSLVAGSYNEQFF

V gene: TRBV21-1
D gene: -
CDR3 length: 13
CDR3 protein: CASRWQGKETQYF

V gene: TRBV2
D gene: -
CDR3 length: 14
CDR3 protein: CASTTQGPPGGYTF

V gene: TRBV7-9
D gene: -
CDR3 length: 14
CDR3 protein: CASSLGVYQETQYF

V gene: TRBV7-9
D gene: -
CDR3 length: 14
CDR3 protein: CASSDPSGSYEQYF

V gene: TRBV6-5
D gene: -
CDR3 length: 12
CDR3 protein: CASSRGGNEQFF

V gene: TRBV15
D gene: -
CDR3 length: 15
CDR3 protein: CATSRGAGERTEAFF

V gene: TRBV25-1
D gene: -
CDR3 length: 17
CDR3 protein: CASSELGEPLSGNTIYF

V gene: TRBV5-6
D gene: -
CDR3 length: 17
CDR3 protein: CASSLAWAAPTNNEQFF

V gene: TRBV5-4
D gene: -
CDR3 length: 15
CDR3 protein: CASSLTNPTNTEAFF